These T cell receptor beta chains were read from a single sample in a study of beta chain features in type 1 diabetes. TCRdb's table, derived via immunoSEQ multiplex PCR, lists solely in-frame clones and lacks some. The repertoire consists of roughly 700,000 clones, with 13% occurring once and the leading ten covering around 0.022%. Sequencing was carried out using naive CD4+ T cells from blood. All receptors come from a man aged 18 to 35 with type 1 diabetes. Both conserved end residues are part of each CDR3. The order of the fields is D gene, V gene, clone size, J gene, CDR3 DNA, CDR3 protein. The D gene is left open where the match is weak. Expanded clones get a size class; other rows say once, few or many, or leave the size out.

d_call: TRBD1; v_call: TRBV29-1; clone_size: few; j_call: TRBJ2-5; cdr3_nt: TGCAGCGGGTACAGGGGGGCGGGGGAGACCCAGTACTTC; cdr3_aa: CSGYRGAGETQYF
d_call: NA; v_call: TRBV5-1; clone_size: NA; j_call: TRBJ2-2; cdr3_nt: TGCGCCAGCCGCAACGGGGGCACCGGGGAGCTGTTTTTT; cdr3_aa: CASRNGGTGELFF
d_call: NA; v_call: TRBV29-1; clone_size: NA; j_call: TRBJ2-2; cdr3_nt: TGCAGCGTTGTGGCGCGGGCCGCAGCTGGAGCCTACACCGGGGAGCTGTTTTTT; cdr3_aa: CSVVARAAAGAYTGELFF
d_call: NA; v_call: TRBV28; clone_size: few; j_call: TRBJ2-6; cdr3_nt: TGTGCCAGCAGGGCGCACTCTGGGGCCAACGTCCTGACTTTC; cdr3_aa: CASRAHSGANVLTF
d_call: NA; v_call: TRBV28; clone_size: NA; j_call: TRBJ1-1; cdr3_nt: TGTGCCAGCAGGGGACCCGCTACTGAAGCTTTCTTT; cdr3_aa: CASRGPATEAFF
d_call: NA; v_call: TRBV15; clone_size: few; j_call: TRBJ1-1; cdr3_nt: TGTGCCACCAGCAGAGACAGGGATAACACTGAAGCTTTCTTT; cdr3_aa: CATSRDRDNTEAFF
d_call: NA; v_call: TRBV6-5; clone_size: few; j_call: TRBJ1-2; cdr3_nt: TGTGCCAGCAGTTACGGAGCTGACTATGGCTACACCTTC; cdr3_aa: CASSYGADYGYTF
d_call: NA; v_call: TRBV30; clone_size: few; j_call: TRBJ1-4; cdr3_nt: TGTGCCTGGACCCTCGGGGGAAAACTGTTTTTT; cdr3_aa: CAWTLGGKLFF
d_call: NA; v_call: TRBV18; clone_size: NA; j_call: TRBJ1-1; cdr3_nt: TGTGCCAGCTCACCTGGCACGTCTTTGGGGACTGAAGCTTTCTTT; cdr3_aa: CASSPGTSLGTEAFF
d_call: NA; v_call: TRBV5-1; clone_size: NA; j_call: TRBJ2-3; cdr3_nt: TGCGCCAGCAGCACGGAGGGCAGTAAATCGATCACAGATACGCAGTATTTT; cdr3_aa: CASSTEGSKSITDTQYF
d_call: NA; v_call: TRBV30; clone_size: few; j_call: TRBJ1-4; cdr3_nt: TGTGCCTGGAGTGTACATTATGAAAAACTGTTTTTT; cdr3_aa: CAWSVHYEKLFF
d_call: TRBD1; v_call: TRBV30; clone_size: NA; j_call: TRBJ1-1; cdr3_nt: TGTGCCTGGAGTTTAAACAGGGGGACTGAAGCTTTCTTT; cdr3_aa: CAWSLNRGTEAFF
d_call: TRBD1; v_call: TRBV13; clone_size: NA; j_call: TRBJ2-2; cdr3_nt: TGTGCCAGCAGCCTGAGGACAGGGATTACGAACACCGGGGAGCTGTTTTTT; cdr3_aa: CASSLRTGITNTGELFF
d_call: TRBD2; v_call: TRBV10-3; clone_size: few; j_call: TRBJ2-5; cdr3_nt: TGTGCCACCCGGACGGGGGGGCAAGAGACCCAGTACTTC; cdr3_aa: CATRTGGQETQYF
d_call: NA; v_call: TRBV20-1; clone_size: few; j_call: TRBJ1-1; cdr3_nt: TGCAGTGCTAGCCCCGGGGGGGAAGCTTTCTTT; cdr3_aa: CSASPGGEAFF
d_call: NA; v_call: TRBV7-3; clone_size: NA; j_call: TRBJ1-2; cdr3_nt: TGTGCCAGCAGCTCACACCAAGGATCCAGTGGCTACACCTTC; cdr3_aa: CASSSHQGSSGYTF
d_call: TRBD1; v_call: TRBV30; clone_size: few; j_call: TRBJ1-6; cdr3_nt: TGTGCCTGGAATGGACAGGATGAAGGGTATAGGTCACCCCTCCACTTT; cdr3_aa: CAWNGQDEGYRSPLHF
d_call: NA; v_call: TRBV6-5; clone_size: NA; j_call: TRBJ2-7; cdr3_nt: TGTGCCAGCAGTCACGGGACTCTAATGTGGGAGCAGTACTTC; cdr3_aa: CASSHGTLMWEQYF
d_call: NA; v_call: TRBV6-1; clone_size: NA; j_call: TRBJ1-1; cdr3_nt: TGTGCCAGCAGTGAAGTGGGACCCAACACTGAAGCTTTCTTT; cdr3_aa: CASSEVGPNTEAFF
d_call: NA; v_call: TRBV7-2; clone_size: few; j_call: TRBJ1-4; cdr3_nt: TGTGCCAGCACCCAACGTGGAAGTTGGACTAATGAAAAACTGTTTTTT; cdr3_aa: CASTQRGSWTNEKLFF
d_call: NA; v_call: TRBV4-1; clone_size: NA; j_call: TRBJ1-2; cdr3_nt: TGCGCCAGCAGCCAAGTGACGGGGTCCAACTATGGCTACACCTTC; cdr3_aa: CASSQVTGSNYGYTF
d_call: NA; v_call: TRBV27; clone_size: NA; j_call: TRBJ1-1; cdr3_nt: TGTGCCAGCAGTTTCTTAGAGGACACTGAAGCTTTCTTT; cdr3_aa: CASSFLEDTEAFF
d_call: NA; v_call: TRBV19; clone_size: few; j_call: TRBJ2-7; cdr3_nt: TGTGCCAGTAGACAAGGACAGGGACTATACGAGCAGTACTTC; cdr3_aa: CASRQGQGLYEQYF
d_call: NA; v_call: TRBV30; clone_size: few; j_call: TRBJ1-1; cdr3_nt: TGTGCCTGGAGTTTGACCTACACTGAAGCTTTCTTT; cdr3_aa: CAWSLTYTEAFF
d_call: NA; v_call: TRBV4-1; clone_size: NA; j_call: TRBJ2-1; cdr3_nt: TGCGCCAGCAGCCGGGGACGCCTCAATGAGCAGTTCTTC; cdr3_aa: CASSRGRLNEQFF
d_call: NA; v_call: TRBV29-1; clone_size: NA; j_call: TRBJ1-3; cdr3_nt: TGCAGCGTGATGACCGAAATCTCTGGAAACACCATATATTTT; cdr3_aa: CSVMTEISGNTIYF
d_call: NA; v_call: TRBV27; clone_size: few; j_call: TRBJ1-1; cdr3_nt: TGTGCCAGCAGTTCCCTGGGGCTTGGGAACACTGAAGCTTTCTTT; cdr3_aa: CASSSLGLGNTEAFF
d_call: NA; v_call: TRBV14; clone_size: few; j_call: TRBJ2-1; cdr3_nt: TGTGCCAGCAGCCAAGATTTGCGGGAGCAGTTCTTC; cdr3_aa: CASSQDLREQFF
d_call: NA; v_call: TRBV4-1; clone_size: NA; j_call: TRBJ1-4; cdr3_nt: TGCGCCAGCAGCCCTGCAGGTTCAACTAATGAAAAACTGTTTTTT; cdr3_aa: CASSPAGSTNEKLFF
d_call: NA; v_call: TRBV6-5; clone_size: few; j_call: TRBJ1-2; cdr3_nt: TGTGCCAGCAGTGAAGTTGGTTATGGCTACACCTTC; cdr3_aa: CASSEVGYGYTF
d_call: NA; v_call: TRBV13; clone_size: few; j_call: TRBJ2-7; cdr3_nt: TGTGCCAGCAGCTTAGGCGTCCGGAACCAGTACTTC; cdr3_aa: CASSLGVRNQYF
d_call: TRBD1; v_call: TRBV7-2; clone_size: NA; j_call: TRBJ1-1; cdr3_nt: TGTGCCAGCAGCTTAGGGGGACAGGGGCCCATTAAGAGCTCGGAAGCTTTCTTT; cdr3_aa: CASSLGGQGPIKSSEAFF
d_call: NA; v_call: TRBV28; clone_size: NA; j_call: TRBJ2-7; cdr3_nt: TGTGCCAGCAGTTACGGGGCGCGAGCCTACGAGCAGTACTTC; cdr3_aa: CASSYGARAYEQYF
d_call: NA; v_call: TRBV5-1; clone_size: NA; j_call: TRBJ2-3; cdr3_nt: TGCGCCAGCAGCTTGAATTGGGAAAGCACAGATACGCAGTATTTT; cdr3_aa: CASSLNWESTDTQYF
d_call: NA; v_call: TRBV18; clone_size: few; j_call: TRBJ2-7; cdr3_nt: TGTGCCAGCTCACCCACACCCGGGCCAGCCTACGAGCAGTACTTC; cdr3_aa: CASSPTPGPAYEQYF
d_call: NA; v_call: TRBV4-1; clone_size: NA; j_call: TRBJ2-2; cdr3_nt: TGCGCCAGCAGCCAAGAGGGGAACACCGGGGAGCTGTTTTTT; cdr3_aa: CASSQEGNTGELFF
d_call: TRBD1; v_call: TRBV9; clone_size: few; j_call: TRBJ2-5; cdr3_nt: TGTGCCAGCAGCGCGGGACAGCCCGGGAAGACCCAGTACTTC; cdr3_aa: CASSAGQPGKTQYF
d_call: NA; v_call: TRBV30; clone_size: NA; j_call: TRBJ2-5; cdr3_nt: TGTGCCTGGAGTATTGGATTGGGCAGCACGGGGACCCAGTACTTC; cdr3_aa: CAWSIGLGSTGTQYF
d_call: NA; v_call: TRBV7-2; clone_size: NA; j_call: TRBJ1-2; cdr3_nt: TGTGCCAGCAGCTTAGGGACGGGACGATATGGCTACACCTTC; cdr3_aa: CASSLGTGRYGYTF
d_call: NA; v_call: TRBV10-3; clone_size: many; j_call: TRBJ1-1; cdr3_nt: TGTGCCATCAGTGACGTCCAGGGGAGTGAAGCTTTCTTT; cdr3_aa: CAISDVQGSEAFF
d_call: NA; v_call: TRBV11-1; clone_size: NA; j_call: TRBJ2-1; cdr3_nt: TGTGCCAGCAGCCTCTATAGATACAATGAGCAGTTCTTC; cdr3_aa: CASSLYRYNEQFF
d_call: NA; v_call: TRBV5-6; clone_size: few; j_call: TRBJ2-5; cdr3_nt: TGTGCCAGCAGCCCTGAAGGGGAGACCCAGTACTTC; cdr3_aa: CASSPEGETQYF